This paragraph covers one TCR beta chain sequence. The sample has other DNA sequences that encode this CDR3 too. This record comes from a study of shared clonotypes between healthy human individuals. Turning to the study itself: Each donor's CD4 naive and CD4 memory cells filled three plates apiece, CD8 naive two, and CD8 memory one.

The CDR3 is 14 residues long. V was clipped by 0 bases and J by 3 bases, with 8 bases between them. In germline, CDR1 is LNHNV, CDR2 YYDKDF (reference sequence). This table comes from immunoSEQ multiplex PCR, and its TCRdb copy is limited to in-frame clones, with some not included. The data show about 2,500,000 clones, 90% to 95% seen once. This receptor was obtained from a man aged 18-30 years in good health. Material: naive CD4+ T cells sorted from blood. Subset reported: CD45RA+ positively selected. This chain connects TRBV15 to TRBJ1-1; D is uncertain. CDR3 in DNA: TGTGCCACCAGCAGAGACAGGTGGGACACTGAAGCTTTCTTT. Its protein product is CATSRDRWDTEAFF.